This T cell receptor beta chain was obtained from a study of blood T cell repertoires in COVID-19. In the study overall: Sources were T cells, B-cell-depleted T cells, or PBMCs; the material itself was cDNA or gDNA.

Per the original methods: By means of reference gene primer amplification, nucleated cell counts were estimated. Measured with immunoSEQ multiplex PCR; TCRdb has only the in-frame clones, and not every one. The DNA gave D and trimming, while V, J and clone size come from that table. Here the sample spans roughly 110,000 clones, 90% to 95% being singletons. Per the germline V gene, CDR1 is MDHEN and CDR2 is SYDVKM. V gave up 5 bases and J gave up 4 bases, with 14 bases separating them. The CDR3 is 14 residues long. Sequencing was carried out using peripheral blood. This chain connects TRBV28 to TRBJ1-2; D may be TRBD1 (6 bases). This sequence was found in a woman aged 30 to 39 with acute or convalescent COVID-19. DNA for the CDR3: TGTGCCAGCAGTCCCGGACAGATCGGCTATGGCTACACCTTC. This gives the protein CASSPGQIGYGYTF.